The sequence of this T cell receptor beta chain was determined in a study of blood T cell repertoires in COVID-19. Study in general: The United States, Italy and Spain provided the acute and convalescent COVID-19 samples. T cells, B-cell-depleted T cells, or PBMCs provided the cDNA or gDNA that served as material.

Measured with immunoSEQ multiplex PCR; TCRdb has only the in-frame clones, and not every one. The sample includes roughly 170,000 clones, around four fifths of them seen just once. Trimming removed 3 bases from V and 1 base from J; junction bases left unmatched: 5. The CDR3 consists of 16 residues. Germline V gene sequence: CDR1 PRHDT, CDR2 FYEKMQ (reference sequence). Donors in Cohort 3 who had recovered were those with two negative PCRs, healthcare professional clearance, or resolution of their symptoms. Sequencing was done on a sample of PBMCs or T cells enriched from blood (not recorded which). This sequence originates from a woman aged 45-65 years who had recovered from COVID-19. V is TRBV13 and J is TRBJ2-2; 7 nucleotides match TRBD2. This CDR3 reads CASSLEERENTGELFF. In DNA, the CDR3 is TGTGCCAGCAGCTTGGAGGAGCGGGAGAACACCGGGGAGCTGTTTTTT.